The 24 T cell receptor beta chains given below trace back to one sample, sequenced in a study of blood T cell repertoires in COVID-19. The table came from immunoSEQ multiplex PCR; TCRdb's copy has only in-frame clones and leaves some out. Here the sample spans a few hundred thousand clones, approximately 80% being singletons. Source material: peripheral blood. These receptor sequences come from a man at least 80 years old with acute or convalescent COVID-19.

The V gene is TRBV5-1, the J gene TRBJ1-5, with TRBD1 matching 8 bases. Germline V gene sequence: CDR1 SGHRS, CDR2 YFSETQ. The CDR3 loop spans 15 amino acids. J gave up 5 bases and V 3 bases, and 7 bases lay outside the gene matches. The CDR3 protein is CASSSRQGCDQPQHF. The CDR3 region has the DNA TGCGCCAGCAGCTCGAGACAGGGGTGCGATCAGCCCCAGCATTTT.

The chain has TRBV24-1 and TRBJ2-3; a weak D match, TRBD2 (5 bases). V was shortened by 5 bases and J by 0 bases, with 8 bases between the two germline ends. From germline, CDR1 is KGHDR and CDR2 SFDVKD. The CDR3 totals 14 residues. CDR3 DNA sequence: TGTGCCACCAGTGGCGGCGGGAGCACAGATACGCAGTATTTT. Encoded protein: CATSGGGSTDTQYF.

This chain joins TRBV27 and TRBJ2-4; 8 bases line up with TRBD2. This CDR3 has 16 residues. The V and J ends lost 5 bases and 0 bases, in that order; junction bases with no gene match: 6. Germline V gene lookup returns CDR1 MNHEY and CDR2 SMNVEV (reference sequence). The CDR3 loop reads CASSPRGGLAKNIQYF. As DNA, the CDR3 is TGTGCCAGCAGTCCCCGGGGGGGCTTAGCCAAAAACATTCAGTACTTC.

The V gene is TRBV27, the J gene TRBJ2-7; TRBD2 might be the D (6 bases). The CDR3 length is 12 residues. V lost 5 bases and J lost 7, with 12 bases in between. CDR1 and CDR2 from the germline V gene are MNHEY and SMNVEV (reference sequence). For the CDR3, the DNA is TGTGCCAGCAGTCGGGGGACGGAAGAGCAGTACTTC. As protein: CASSRGTEEQYF.

This clone was found a few times. The chain has TRBV5-1 and TRBJ1-1; possibly TRBD1 for D (5 bases). The germline V gene encodes CDR1 SGHRS and CDR2 YFSETQ. V dropped 2 bases and J dropped 10 bases, with 12 bases sitting between them. The CDR3 has 12 residues. The chain's CDR3 is CASSLSGDLAFF. CDR3 coding DNA: TGCGCCAGCAGCTTATCTGGGGACTTAGCTTTCTTT. Complete variable domain (other parts from reference TRBV5-1 and TRBJ1-1): KAGVTQTPRYLIKTRGQQVTLSCSPISGHRSVSWYQQTPGQGLQFLFEYFSETQRNKGNFPGRFSGRQFSNSRSEMNVSTLELGDSALYLCASSLSGDLAFFGQGTRLTVV.

V gene TRBV24-1 combines with J gene TRBJ1-5; D call uncertain. The CDR3 totals 13 residues. V lost 4 bases and J lost 7, with 10 bases in between. CDR1 is KGHDR and CDR2 is SFDVKD in the germline V gene. The DNA of the CDR3 is TGTGCCACCAGTGAGGTTGGAGTACAGCCCCAGCATTTT. The encoded protein is CATSEVGVQPQHF.

This chain uses TRBV10-1 with TRBJ2-7; 9 nucleotides align to TRBD2. The V segment lost 8 bases and the J segment 0 bases; nucleotides outside the gene matches: 14. The V gene's germline CDR1 is WNHNN and CDR2 SYGVQD (reference sequence). This CDR3 contains 17 residues. The CDR3 sequence: CASHTRGLAGSSYEQYF. CDR3 in DNA: TGCGCCAGCCACACTAGGGGCCTAGCGGGGAGCTCCTACGAGCAGTACTTC.

To note about this clone: The sample contains more than one DNA sequence encoding this CDR3. V is TRBV24-1 and J is TRBJ2-1, with 10 nucleotides matching TRBD1. This CDR3 is 17 amino acids long. Trimming at V came to 4 bases and at J to 0 bases, leaving 5 bases not matched to a gene. Germline values: CDR1 KGHDR, CDR2 SFDVKD. The CDR3 sequence: CATSDPRQGASYNEQFF. The CDR3 DNA is TGTGCCACCAGTGACCCCCGACAGGGGGCCTCCTACAATGAGCAGTTCTTC.

The chain employs TRBV6-5 and TRBJ1-5; 7 nucleotides align to TRBD1. CDR1 is MNHEY and CDR2 is SVGAGI in the germline V gene. The V and J ends lost 10 bases and 3 bases, in that order; junction bases with no gene match: 6. CDR3 size: 13 residues. For the CDR3, the DNA is TGTGCCACCTGGGGACAGATCAATCAGCCCCAGCATTTT. Its protein product is CATWGQINQPQHF.

CDR3 nucleotide sequence: TGCAGCGTTGAAGAGGCGGCTAGCGGGAGAAAGGATACGCAGTATTTT. Its translation: CSVEEAASGRKDTQYF. V gene TRBV29-1 combines with J gene TRBJ2-3, with 10 bases that match TRBD2. CDR1 is SQVTM and CDR2 is ANQGSEA in the germline V gene. Trimming removed 0 bases from V and 6 bases from J; junction bases left unmatched: 9. This CDR3 is 16 amino acids long.

This rearrangement joins TRBV11-2 to TRBJ2-3; D not certain. Per germline, CDR1 SGHAT and CDR2 FQNNGV. CDR3 length: 12 residues. The V and J ends lost 5 bases and 4 bases respectively, with 7 bases between them. CDR3 nucleotides: TGTGCCAGCAGCGTACAAGCAGATACGCAGTATTTT. Its protein is CASSVQADTQYF.

The V gene is TRBV5-4, the J gene TRBJ2-3; 10 bases are shared with TRBD2. J gave up 8 bases and V 0 bases, and 6 bases lay outside the gene matches. This CDR3 spans 15 amino acids. The germline CDR1 and CDR2 sequences are SGHNT and YYREEE (reference sequence). As DNA, the CDR3 is TGTGCCAGCAGCTTGGAAACTAGCGGGGAAGTTACGCAGTATTTT. This gives the protein CASSLETSGEVTQYF.

The genes are TRBV7-8 and TRBJ1-5; D might be TRBD1 (5 bases). The V and J ends lost 5 bases and 0 bases respectively, with 14 bases between them. Per the germline V gene, CDR1 is SGHVS and CDR2 is FQNEAQ. This CDR3 is built from 16 residues. The CDR3 is CASSPRQTYSNQPQHF. In DNA, the CDR3 is TGTGCCAGCAGCCCTAGACAGACGTATAGCAATCAGCCCCAGCATTTT.

This clone was seen a single time. V is TRBV24-1 and J is TRBJ1-5, with D possibly TRBD1 on 5 matching bases. The CDR3 is 14 residues long. Trimming pared 5 bases from V and 7 bases from J, leaving 14 bases between. The germline V gene encodes CDR1 KGHDR and CDR2 SFDVKD. CDR3 region: CATSVAGLRQPQHF. CDR3 DNA: TGTGCCACCAGTGTAGCAGGGTTGAGACAGCCCCAGCATTTT.

The count of this clone is one. The gene calls are TRBV27 and TRBJ1-1; 9 bases map to TRBD1. Germline loops: CDR1 MNHEY, CDR2 SMNVEV (reference sequence). CDR3 length: 16 amino acids. V was clipped by 5 bases and J by 3 bases; unmatched bases: 10. CDR3 DNA sequence: TGTGCCAGCAGTCCGTTACCGGGACAGGGTTACACTGAAGCTTTCTTT. This encodes CASSPLPGQGYTEAFF.

There are a few counts of this clone. The gene calls are TRBV27 and TRBJ1-5; D unclear. The CDR3 has 13 amino acids. Trimming removed 5 bases at V and 3 bases at J, with 8 bases between. Germline CDR1 MNHEY, CDR2 SMNVEV (reference sequence). The CDR3 region has the DNA TGTGCCAGCAGTCTCAGATCCAATCAGCCCCAGCATTTT. Its protein product is CASSLRSNQPQHF.

The chain has TRBV6-1 and TRBJ1-3; D not resolved. The V gene lost 0 bases and the J gene lost 0 bases, with 9 bases spanning the gap. Per the germline V gene, CDR1 is MNHNS and CDR2 is SASEGT. This CDR3 is built from 16 residues. DNA for the CDR3: TGTGCCAGCAGTGAAGCGTACGGCGGCTCTGGAAACACCATATATTTT. Its protein is CASSEAYGGSGNTIYF.

The gene calls are TRBV2 and TRBJ1-6; perhaps TRBD1 as D (5 bases). V lost 5 bases and J 9 bases, leaving 20 bases between the germline ends. The CDR3 has 16 residues. The germline V gene encodes CDR1 SNHLY and CDR2 FYNNEI. The CDR3 is CASSRLLQGPSSPLHF. CDR3 DNA: TGTGCCAGCAGTCGGTTGCTTCAGGGTCCAAGTTCACCCCTCCACTTT. The variable domain in full, with the rest retrieved from reference TRBV2 and TRBJ1-6, is EPEVTQTPSHQVTQMGQEVILRCVPISNHLYFYWYRQILGQKVEFLVSFYNNEISEKSEIFDDQFSVERPDGSNFTLKIRSTKLEDSAMYFCASSRLLQGPSSPLHFGNGTRLTVT.

V is TRBV7-6 and J is TRBJ2-2; 10 bases fit TRBD1. After removal of 4 bases from V and 4 bases from J, the junction contained 3 bases not matched to a gene. This CDR3 has 15 residues. Germline CDR1 is SGHVS and CDR2 is FNYEAQ. The chain's CDR3 is CASSSRTGGTGELFF. CDR3 bases: TGTGCCAGCAGCTCCCGGACAGGGGGCACCGGGGAGCTGTTTTTT.

The chain combines TRBV18 with TRBJ1-4; 8 bases line up with TRBD1. The CDR3 has 13 residues. CDR1 and CDR2 from the germline V gene are KGHSH and LQKENI. The V segment lost 6 bases and the J segment 10 bases; nucleotides outside the gene matches: 7. CDR3 region: CASSPNDRGKLFF. In DNA, the CDR3 is TGTGCCAGCTCCCCCAATGACAGGGGAAAACTGTTTTTT.

This chain's CDR3 is CASRRQGAGTGELFF. As DNA, the CDR3 is TGTGCCAGCAGGAGGCAGGGGGCGGGGACCGGGGAGCTGTTTTTT. The rearrangement uses TRBV2 and TRBJ2-2; TRBD1 matches 8 bases. V trimming: 6 bases; J trimming: 5 bases; junction bases outside the gene matches: 8. Germline CDR1 and CDR2: SNHLY and FYNNEI. CDR3 length: 15 amino acids.

The chain has TRBV6-5 and TRBJ2-1, with D maybe TRBD2 (5 bases). CDR1 MNHEY and CDR2 SVGAGI come from the germline V gene. The CDR3 loop spans 14 amino acids. Trimming pared 7 bases from V and 0 bases from J, leaving 10 bases between. This CDR3 is CASTTRSSYNEQFF. In nucleotides, the CDR3 is TGTGCCAGCACCACTAGGAGCTCCTACAATGAGCAGTTCTTC.

The gene calls are TRBV18 and TRBJ1-4; TRBD1 is a possible D gene (6 bases). The length of the CDR3 is 15 residues. CDR1 KGHSH and CDR2 LQKENI come from the germline V gene. Trimming shortened V by 6 bases and J by 5 bases, and 16 bases separated the two germline ends. Here the CDR3 reads CASSPGGSENEKLFF. The CDR3 region has the DNA TGTGCCAGCTCCCCTGGGGGCAGTGAAAATGAAAAACTGTTTTTT. Full variable domain (rest looked up from reference TRBV18 and TRBJ1-4): NAGVMQNPRHLVRRRGQEARLRCSPMKGHSHVYWYRQLPEEGLKFMVYLQKENIIDESGMPKERFSAEFPKEGPSILRIQQVVRGDSAAYFCASSPGGSENEKLFFGSGTQLSVL.

The CDR3 region is CASSLVEGGREQYF. DNA for the CDR3: TGTGCCAGCAGCCTCGTGGAGGGCGGTAGGGAGCAGTACTTC. V is TRBV3-1 (or the pseudogene TRBV3-2) and J is TRBJ2-7, with D possibly being TRBD2 (6 bases). CDR3 length: 14 residues. Looked up from germline, CDR1 is LGHDT and CDR2 is YNNKEL (reference sequence). V lost 4 bases and J lost 7, with 17 bases in between.